This entry is about one T cell receptor (beta chain). The data were obtained in a study of T-cell memory formation after mild COVID-19. V lost 1 base to trimming and J lost 7 bases; unmatched junction nucleotides: 6. This CDR3 is built from 16 residues. Germline V gene data show CDR1 as SGHVS and CDR2 as FNYEAQ. From the 5' RACE reads, TCRdb called clonotypes with MiXCR, one entry per CDR3 protein. The sample records 400,000 to 450,000 distinct CDR3 sequences, approximately 18% being singletons. Sequences were obtained from PBMCs or a T cell subset sorted from them (not recorded which). V usage is TRBV7-6 and J usage is TRBJ2-5, with TRBD2 matching 13 bases. This sequence was found in a man between 18 and 35 years old who had mild COVID-19 (a few samples of this study predate the infection). Cell type and time point are not known. The chain's CDR3 is CASSLETSGGAATQYF. CDR3 nucleotide sequence: TGTGCCAGCAGCTTAGAAACTAGCGGGGGGGCCGCGACCCAGTACTTC.